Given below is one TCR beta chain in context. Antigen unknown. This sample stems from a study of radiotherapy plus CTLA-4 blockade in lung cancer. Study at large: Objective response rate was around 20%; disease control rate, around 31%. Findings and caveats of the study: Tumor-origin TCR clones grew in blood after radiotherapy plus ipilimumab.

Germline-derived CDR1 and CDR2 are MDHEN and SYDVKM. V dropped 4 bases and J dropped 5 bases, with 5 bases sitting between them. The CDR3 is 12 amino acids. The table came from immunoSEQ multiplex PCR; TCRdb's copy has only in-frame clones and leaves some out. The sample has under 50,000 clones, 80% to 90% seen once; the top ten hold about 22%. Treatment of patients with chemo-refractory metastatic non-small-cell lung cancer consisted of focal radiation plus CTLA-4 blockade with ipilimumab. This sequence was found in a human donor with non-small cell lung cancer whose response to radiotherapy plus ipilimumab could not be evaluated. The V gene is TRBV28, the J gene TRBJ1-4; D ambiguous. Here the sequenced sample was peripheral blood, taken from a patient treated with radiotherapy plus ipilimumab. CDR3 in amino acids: CASSSSNEKLFF. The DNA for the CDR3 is TGTGCCAGCAGTTCTAGCAATGAAAAACTGTTTTTT.